This TCR beta chain is from a study of Tregs in tolerant kidney transplant recipients. The length of the CDR3 is 14 residues. Germline lookup yields CDR1 MNHNS and CDR2 SASEGT. V lost 11 bases and J 3 bases, leaving 17 bases between the germline ends. Profiled with immunoSEQ multiplex PCR; TCRdb holds only in-frame clones, not every one. The table has 55,000 to 80,000 clones, 95% to 98% seen once; the top ten hold 0.34%. This clonotype was sampled from a human donor who received a combined kidney and bone marrow transplant. Here the sequenced sample was Tregs from blood, taken before the transplant. The J gene is TRBJ1-5, the V gene TRBV6-1, with D possibly being TRBD1 (5 bases). The CDR3 reads CAEGTGGYNQPQHF. The CDR3 coding sequence is TGTGCCGAGGGGACGGGGGGTTACAATCAGCCCCAGCATTTT.